These 13 T cell receptor beta chains came from one sample sequenced in a study of sequential checkpoint blockade in melanoma. Treatment in this sample: randomized to nivolumab then ipilimumab (arm A) or the reverse (arm B). Method: immunoSEQ multiplex PCR; TCRdb's copy keeps in-frame clones and lacks some. The repertoire includes approximately 220 clones, 20% to 25% of them detected once, and about 47% sits in the top ten. Sequenced here: tumor tissue (inferred from file names), sampled from a patient given nivolumab and ipilimumab in sequence. The receptor source for this set is a human donor with melanoma.

CDR3 in amino acids: CASSPRQGEYEQYF. CDR3 sequence (DNA): TGTGCCAGCAGCCCCCGACAGGGGGAATACGAGCAGTACTTC. The gene calls are TRBV11-3 and TRBJ2-7; 9 nucleotides agree with TRBD1. Germline V gene lookup returns CDR1 SGHNT and CDR2 YENEEA. V gave up 5 bases and J gave up 4 bases; unmatched junction bases: 6. The CDR3 runs to 14 residues.

By share of the sample, this clone is large. The junction and the germline gene differ at one end; a read error may be behind it. The chain links TRBV6-8 to TRBJ2-4, with 10 bases fitting TRBD2. This CDR3 is 19 amino acids long. Germline CDR1 and CDR2: MNHGY and SAAAGT. This CDR3 reads CASSDSELAGRLAKNIQYF. The DNA for the CDR3 is TGTGCCAGCAGTGACTCCGAACTAGCGGGACGTCTAGCCAAAAACATTCAGTACTTC.

The DNA for the CDR3 is TGTGCCTGGAGCGACAGGCCGAACACTGAAGCTTTCTTT. This sequence encodes CAWSDRPNTEAFF. This rearrangement joins TRBV30 to TRBJ1-1; D possibly corresponds to TRBD1 (6 bases). This CDR3 region has 13 residues. Looked up from germline, CDR1 is GTSNPN and CDR2 is SVGIG (reference sequence). The V and J ends lost 3 bases and 1 base respectively, with 9 bases between them. Full variable domain (missing parts from reference TRBV30 and TRBJ1-1): SQTIHQWPATLVQPVGSPLSLECTVEGTSNPNLYWYRQAAGRGLQLLFYSVGIGQISSEVPQNLSASRPQDRQFILSSKKLLLSDSGFYLCAWSDRPNTEAFFGQGTRLTVV.

This sequence joins TRBV6-8 and TRBJ1-1; possibly TRBD1 for D (5 bases). Germline lookup yields CDR1 MNHGY and CDR2 SAAAGT. Trimming took off 7 bases at V and 4 bases at J, with 10 bases between the two ends. The CDR3 totals 12 residues. Here the CDR3 reads CASTPGGTEAFF. In nucleotides, the CDR3 is TGTGCCAGCACCCCCGGGGGCACTGAAGCTTTCTTT.

This clone was seen just once. V is TRBV19 and J is TRBJ2-7; TRBD2 is a possible D gene (6 bases). This CDR3 is 15 amino acids long. Trimming took 5 bases from V and 2 from J, leaving 16 bases between them. From germline, CDR1 is LNHDA and CDR2 SQIVND (reference sequence). The CDR3 loop reads CASSPGEWVPYEQYF. The CDR3 DNA is TGTGCCAGTAGTCCGGGGGAGTGGGTACCCTACGAGCAGTACTTC.

V gene TRBV19 combines with J gene TRBJ2-6; D is undetermined. The CDR3 has 15 amino acids. Trimming removed 3 bases at V and 0 bases at J, with 6 bases between. Germline CDR1 reads LNHDA; CDR2 reads SQIVND (reference sequence). In nucleotides, the CDR3 is TGTGCCAGTAGTATCTCCAGCTCTGGGGCCAACGTCCTGACTTTC. Its protein is CASSISSSGANVLTF. The full variable domain, its missing parts supplied by reference TRBV19 and TRBJ2-6, is DGGITQSPKYLFRKEGQNVTLSCEQNLNHDAMYWYRQDPGQGLRLIYYSQIVNDFQKGDIAEGYSVSREKKESFPLTVTSAQKNPTAFYLCASSISSSGANVLTFGAGSRLTVL.

The V gene is TRBV18, the J gene TRBJ1-2, with D maybe TRBD1 (5 bases). With 3 bases removed from V and 2 bases from J, the gap between germline ends came to 16 bases. The CDR3 loop spans 16 amino acids. CDR1 is KGHSH and CDR2 is LQKENI in the germline V gene. The CDR3 here is CASSPQTGQRNYGYTF. CDR3 nucleotides: TGTGCCAGCTCACCCCAGACTGGACAAAGAAACTATGGCTACACCTTC.

The V call is TRBV6-8, the J call TRBJ2-2; TRBD2 matches at 9 bases. With 8 bases clipped from V and 2 bases from J, the junction kept 6 bases outside the gene matches. Germline V lookup: CDR1 MNHGY, CDR2 SAAAGT. The CDR3 contains 15 residues. CDR3: CASLAGFTNTGELFF. The CDR3 nucleotides are TGTGCCAGCCTAGCGGGGTTCACTAACACCGGGGAGCTGTTTTTT.

The chain recombines TRBV19 with TRBJ1-1; no firm D call. CDR1 LNHDA and CDR2 SQIVND come from the germline V gene (reference sequence). Trimming cost V 1 base and J 0 bases, with 6 bases left between them. The CDR3 has 14 residues. The CDR3 here is CASSIGRVNTEAFF. The CDR3 nucleotides read TGTGCCAGTAGTATAGGCAGAGTGAACACTGAAGCTTTCTTT.

The table lists this clone with a few counts. The CDR3 bases are TGTGCCAGCTCACGCGAAACTAGCGGGGCTTCTAGTGAGCAGTTCTTC. This encodes CASSRETSGASSEQFF. V usage is TRBV18 and J usage is TRBJ2-1, with 10 bases lining up with TRBD2. CDR3 size: 16 residues. Germline V CDR1 and CDR2: KGHSH, LQKENI. Unmatched junction bases numbered 12, after V lost 4 bases and J lost 9 bases.

The rearrangement joins TRBV18 to TRBJ2-2, with a possible D match to TRBD2 (6 bases). The CDR3 covers 17 residues. V was shortened by 1 base and J by 4 bases, with 16 bases between the two germline ends. The germline V gene encodes CDR1 KGHSH and CDR2 LQKENI. This CDR3 reads CASSPRSASAGTGELFF. The CDR3 DNA sequence: TGTGCCAGCTCACCACGGTCGGCTAGCGCGGGCACCGGGGAGCTGTTTTTT. Supplemented by reference TRBV18 and TRBJ2-2, the full variable domain reads NAGVMQNPRHLVRRRGQEARLRCSPMKGHSHVYWYRQLPEEGLKFMVYLQKENIIDESGMPKERFSAEFPKEGPSILRIQQVVRGDSAAYFCASSPRSASAGTGELFFGEGSRLTVL.

The rearrangement joins TRBV30 to TRBJ1-6; D uncertain. Germline V CDR1 and CDR2: GTSNPN, SVGIG (reference sequence). The CDR3 spans 13 residues. Trimming removed 3 bases at V and 4 bases at J, with 7 bases between. The CDR3 loop is CAWSEQYNSPLHF. The CDR3 DNA reads as TGTGCCTGGAGCGAACAGTATAATTCACCCCTCCACTTT. Looking up the rest from reference TRBV30 and TRBJ1-6 gives the full variable domain: SQTIHQWPATLVQPVGSPLSLECTVEGTSNPNLYWYRQAAGRGLQLLFYSVGIGQISSEVPQNLSASRPQDRQFILSSKKLLLSDSGFYLCAWSEQYNSPLHFGNGTRLTVT.

The chain employs TRBV6-8 and TRBJ1-5; the D gene is possibly TRBD1 (6 bases). Trimming left V 2 bases short and J 6 bases short, with 11 bases between. The CDR3 has 14 amino acids. Germline values: CDR1 MNHGY, CDR2 SAAAGT. This chain's CDR3 is CASSYGGAGQPQHF. CDR3 coding DNA: TGTGCCAGCAGTTACGGGGGGGCCGGTCAGCCCCAGCATTTT.